The 17 T cell receptor beta chains below come from one sample, sequenced in a study of OX40 agonist ivuxolimab in advanced cancers. Assay used: immunoSEQ multiplex PCR; TCRdb lists only in-frame clones, some missing. The sample yields tens of thousands of clones, less than 95% seen once. The sample consisted of CD4+ or CD8+ T cells sorted from blood, taken in a trial of the OX40 agonist ivuxolimab. These receptors originate from an adult with an advanced solid tumor such as melanoma, head and neck, liver or kidney cancer.

V gene TRBV28 combines with J gene TRBJ1-1; 9 bases align to TRBD1. The CDR3 sequence is 14 residues long. Germline loops: CDR1 MDHEN, CDR2 SYDVKM. The V gene end was trimmed by 3 bases and the J gene end by 3 bases; junction bases not matched to a gene: 2. The chain's CDR3 is CASSLTGGDTEAFF. The CDR3 DNA follows: TGTGCCAGCAGTTTGACAGGGGGTGACACTGAAGCTTTCTTT. The variable domain in full, with the rest retrieved from reference TRBV28 and TRBJ1-1, is DVKVTQSSRYLVKRTGEKVFLECVQDMDHENMFWYRQDPGLGLRLIYFSYDVKMKEKGDIPEGYSVSREKKERFSLILESASTNQTSMYLCASSLTGGDTEAFFGQGTRLTVV.

V and J are TRBV19 and TRBJ1-5; D possibly corresponds to TRBD1 (5 bases). Germline CDR1 reads LNHDA; CDR2 reads SQIVND (reference sequence). Trimming cost V 5 bases and J 5 bases, with 10 bases left between them. This CDR3 comprises 13 residues. This CDR3 reads CASSYGDYQPQHF. The CDR3 DNA sequence: TGTGCCAGTAGTTACGGGGACTATCAGCCCCAGCATTTT.

The V and J genes are TRBV2 and TRBJ2-6, with D unclear. The CDR3 has 16 amino acids. CDR1 and CDR2 from the germline V gene are SNHLY and FYNNEI. V lost 2 bases and J lost 0, with 8 bases in between. CDR3 nucleotides: TGTGCCAGCAGTGAACAGGCTCACTCTGGGGCCAACGTCCTGACTTTC. It encodes CASSEQAHSGANVLTF.

This clone was detected a few times. The chain carries TRBV7-9 and TRBJ2-2; 13 bases map to TRBD2. The CDR3 loop spans 18 amino acids. From germline, CDR1 is SEHNR and CDR2 FQNEAQ (reference sequence). J gave up 4 bases and V 5 bases, and 10 bases lay outside the gene matches. The CDR3 sequence: CASSPRLAGGGSTGELFF. The CDR3 DNA follows: TGTGCCAGCAGCCCCAGACTAGCGGGAGGAGGGAGCACCGGGGAGCTGTTTTTT.

This rearrangement joins TRBV2 to TRBJ2-7; D is undetermined. Trimming removed 4 bases from V and 1 base from J, with 5 bases in between. The CDR3 is made up of 12 amino acids. Germline CDR1 SNHLY, CDR2 FYNNEI. The CDR3 here is CASSVFSYEQYF. The CDR3 DNA sequence: TGTGCCAGCAGTGTGTTTTCCTACGAGCAGTACTTC.

V gene TRBV6-5 combines with J gene TRBJ1-2; a weak D match, TRBD1 (6 bases). The V gene lost 7 bases and the J gene lost 1 base, with 10 bases spanning the gap. Germline CDR1 and CDR2: MNHEY and SVGAGI. This CDR3 region has 13 residues. The CDR3 loop reads CASNHRDNYGYTF. In nucleotides, the CDR3 is TGTGCCAGCAACCACAGGGATAACTATGGCTACACCTTC.

In this sample, this clone turned up a few times. The chain couples TRBV28 to TRBJ1-1; D remains ambiguous. The CDR3 loop spans 12 amino acids. Trimming took off 2 bases at V and 7 bases at J, with 8 bases between the two ends. The germline CDR1 and CDR2 sequences are MDHEN and SYDVKM. In DNA, the CDR3 is TGTGCCAGCAGTTTAAGGAGAGATGAAGCTTTCTTT. Encoded protein: CASSLRRDEAFF.

The rearrangement links TRBV18 to TRBJ2-3; D might be TRBD1 (6 bases). The CDR3 loop spans 16 amino acids. Germline loops: CDR1 KGHSH, CDR2 LQKENI. Trimming pared 1 base from V and 2 bases from J, leaving 13 bases between. The CDR3 reads CASSPRDTHTTDTQYF. CDR3 bases: TGTGCCAGCTCACCACGGGACACCCATACCACAGATACGCAGTATTTT.

The V and J genes are TRBV4-3 and TRBJ2-2; D uncertain. CDR3 length equals 12 residues. Germline V gene lookup returns CDR1 LGHNA and CDR2 YSLEER. Trimming took off 1 base at V and 6 bases at J, with 3 bases between the two ends. The CDR3 nucleotides read TGCGCCAGCAGCCAAGGGTCCGGGGAGCTGTTTTTT. This sequence encodes CASSQGSGELFF.

This chain joins TRBV7-2 and TRBJ2-6; no clear D gene. Trimming pared 0 bases from V and 2 bases from J, leaving 2 bases between. This CDR3 contains 14 residues. Germline V CDR1 and CDR2: SGHTA, FQGNSA. The chain's CDR3 is CASSLAAGANVLTF. DNA of the CDR3: TGTGCCAGCAGCTTAGCAGCTGGGGCCAACGTCCTGACTTTC.

This sequence joins TRBV18 and TRBJ1-1; D gene uncertain. The V end lost 0 bases, the J end lost 1 base, and 9 bases lay between the germline ends. CDR3 length: 15 amino acids. Germline CDR1 is KGHSH and CDR2 is LQKENI. This chain's CDR3 is CASSPPGLGNTEAFF. Here the CDR3 DNA reads TGTGCCAGCTCACCACCGGGGTTGGGGAACACTGAAGCTTTCTTT.

This rearrangement joins TRBV19 to TRBJ2-5; D uncertain. Germline lookup yields CDR1 LNHDA and CDR2 SQIVND (reference sequence). With 3 bases removed from V and 5 bases from J, the gap between germline ends came to 16 bases. The CDR3 length is 15 residues. The CDR3 sequence: CASSMGSGIGETQYF. The CDR3 nucleotides read TGTGCCAGTAGTATGGGATCCGGAATAGGGGAGACCCAGTACTTC.

In this sample, this clone turned up many times. An end of the junction differs from the germline gene, which may be a read error. The chain employs TRBV6-6 and TRBJ1-4; 7 nucleotides match TRBD1. In germline, CDR1 is MNHNY, CDR2 SVGAGI (reference sequence). CDR3 length: 14 amino acids. The CDR3 nucleotides are TGTGCCAGCAGTGACTCTACAGGGGAGGAAAAACTGTTTTTT. This sequence encodes CASSDSTGEEKLFF.

The V call is TRBV18, the J call TRBJ1-1; D uncertain. Germline assignment: CDR1 KGHSH and CDR2 LQKENI. The CDR3 has 13 residues. V was shortened by 3 bases and J by 4 bases, with 9 bases between the two germline ends. CDR3 bases: TGTGCCAGCTCACCGTCAAGGACCACTGAAGCTTTCTTT. Residues: CASSPSRTTEAFF.

The chain carries TRBV6-1 and TRBJ2-1, with a tentative D call TRBD2 (6 bases). V was pared by 5 bases and J by 8 bases, with 16 bases between. Germline values: CDR1 MNHNS, CDR2 SASEGT. The CDR3 spans 14 residues. The CDR3 bases are TGTGCCAGCAGTCTAGGGAGGCTAGCACATGAGCAGTTCTTC. Protein product: CASSLGRLAHEQFF.

The chain combines TRBV4-3 with TRBJ1-3; D is uncertain. With 0 bases removed from V and 2 bases from J, the gap between germline ends came to 11 bases. From germline, CDR1 is LGHNA and CDR2 YSLEER. This CDR3 spans 16 amino acids. CDR3 region: CASSQERFTPGNTIYF. CDR3 bases: TGCGCCAGCAGCCAAGAGCGGTTTACGCCTGGAAACACCATATATTTT.

Points on this clone: At one boundary the junction diverges from the germline segment, which might be a read error. The chain joins TRBV7-7 to TRBJ2-2; D call uncertain. CDR3 length: 12 amino acids. The germline gives CDR1 SSHAT, CDR2 FNYEAQ (reference sequence). This CDR3 is CASSLDTGELFF. Here the CDR3 DNA reads TGTGCTAGCAGCTTAGATACCGGGGAGCTGTTTTTT.